The 27 T cell receptor beta chains below were found in one sample sequenced in a study of blood T cell repertoires in COVID-19. Assay: immunoSEQ multiplex PCR; the TCRdb copy retains only in-frame clones and omits some. The data contain hundreds of thousands of clones, about 88% of them seen just once; the ten biggest clones take up 9.5% to 15%. The specimen was peripheral blood. The receptors derive from an older woman with acute or convalescent COVID-19.

The chain has TRBV7-9 and TRBJ2-1; 7 nucleotides line up with TRBD2. Germline V gene sequence: CDR1 SEHNR, CDR2 FQNEAQ (reference sequence). This CDR3 has 14 residues. V lost 3 bases to trimming and J lost 9 bases; unmatched junction nucleotides: 8. CDR3 protein: CASSFGLGATEQFF. CDR3 DNA: TGTGCCAGCAGCTTTGGACTAGGGGCCACTGAGCAGTTCTTC.

The chain employs TRBV29-1 and TRBJ2-1; 10 bases fit TRBD2. The CDR3 loop spans 14 amino acids. CDR1 is SQVTM and CDR2 is ANQGSEA in the germline V gene. J gave up 9 bases and V 4 bases, and 9 bases lay outside the gene matches. The CDR3 is CSVGVGLAEGEQFF. CDR3 nucleotide sequence: TGCAGCGTTGGGGTTGGACTAGCGGAGGGTGAGCAGTTCTTC.

The V call is TRBV29-1, the J call TRBJ1-2, with D possibly matching TRBD1 (6 bases). Trimming cost V 7 bases and J 5 bases, with 11 bases left between them. This CDR3 has 11 amino acids. Per the germline V gene, CDR1 is SQVTM and CDR2 is ANQGSEA. The CDR3 DNA reads as TGCAGCGCCTGGACAGCGTATGGCTACACCTTC. Translating gives CSAWTAYGYTF. The full variable domain, rest sourced from reference TRBV29-1 and TRBJ1-2, is SAVISQKPSRDICQRGTSLTIQCQVDSQVTMMFWYRQQPGQSLTLIATANQGSEATYESGFVIDKFPISRPNLTFSTLTVSNMSPEDSSIYLCSAWTAYGYTFGSGTRLTVV.

This chain links TRBV6-2 or TRBV6-3 with TRBJ2-7; no clear D gene. The CDR3 has 14 amino acids. The germline gives CDR1 MNHEY, CDR2 SVGEGT. Trimming pared 0 bases from V and 2 bases from J, leaving 8 bases between. CDR3 DNA sequence: TGTGCCAGCAGTTACTCTAGTACCACCTACGAGCAGTACTTC. Translating gives CASSYSSTTYEQYF.

This clone was counted between two and nine times. The chain combines TRBV14 with TRBJ2-1, with 10 bases aligning to TRBD2. This CDR3 region has 17 residues. Germline CDR1 reads SGHDN; CDR2 reads FVKESK. Trimming cost V 3 bases and J 3 bases; bases outside gene matches: 8. CDR3 amino acids: CASSHSLAGAGYNEQFF. For the CDR3, the DNA is TGTGCCAGCAGCCATTCCCTAGCGGGAGCGGGCTACAATGAGCAGTTCTTC.

The chain employs TRBV2 and TRBJ1-1, with D perhaps TRBD1 (5 bases). CDR1 and CDR2 from the germline V gene are SNHLY and FYNNEI. V dropped 7 bases and J dropped 6 bases, with 15 bases sitting between them. CDR3 length: 13 amino acids. The CDR3 protein is CASNGVGGAEAFF. For the CDR3, the DNA is TGTGCCAGCAACGGGGTTGGGGGGGCTGAAGCTTTCTTT.

This clone came up once. The gene calls are TRBV6-2 or TRBV6-3 and TRBJ2-7, with TRBD2 matching 11 bases. There are 13 residues in the CDR3. After removal of 5 bases from V and 5 bases from J, the junction contained 2 bases not matched to a gene. The germline V gene has CDR1 MNHEY and CDR2 SVGEGT. For the CDR3, the DNA is TGTGCCAGCAGTCTAGCGGGAGGAGACGAGCAGTACTTC. It translates to CASSLAGGDEQYF.

The chain is built from TRBV7-2 and TRBJ1-2, with 7 bases that match TRBD1. CDR1 and CDR2 (germline): SGHTA, FQGNSA. The CDR3 contains 14 residues. The V gene end was trimmed by 1 base and the J gene end by 5 bases; junction bases not matched to a gene: 4. The CDR3 spells CASSLGQGGYGYTF. The DNA for the CDR3 is TGTGCCAGCAGCTTAGGACAGGGAGGTTATGGCTACACCTTC.

This clone was recorded only once. J is TRBJ2-3 and V is TRBV7-8; a weak D match, TRBD1 (6 bases). Looked up from germline, CDR1 is SGHVS and CDR2 is FQNEAQ. The CDR3 covers 16 residues. V lost 1 base and J lost 3, with 14 bases in between. The CDR3 region has the DNA TGTGCCAGCAGCTTAGGGGGCAGGGGATTTACAGATACGCAGTATTTT. Amino acids: CASSLGGRGFTDTQYF.

The rearrangement uses TRBV7-8 and TRBJ2-1; 14 nucleotides match TRBD2. This CDR3 comprises 15 residues. The germline V gene encodes CDR1 SGHVS and CDR2 FQNEAQ. With 4 bases clipped from V and 10 bases from J, the junction kept 6 bases outside the gene matches. CDR3 sequence: CASSSGLAGAREQFF. The DNA for the CDR3 is TGTGCCAGCAGCTCGGGACTAGCGGGGGCCCGAGAGCAGTTCTTC.

The rearrangement uses TRBV7-6 and TRBJ2-2; 10 nucleotides line up with TRBD2. CDR1 and CDR2 (germline): SGHVS, FNYEAQ. There are 16 residues in the CDR3. J lost 6 bases, V lost 0 bases, and 4 bases had no gene match. Here the CDR3 reads CASSLAPSGGAGELFF. CDR3 in DNA: TGTGCCAGCAGCTTAGCGCCGAGCGGGGGGGCCGGGGAGCTGTTTTTT.

This chain links TRBV7-8 with TRBJ1-5; TRBD1 matches at 8 bases. The junction had 10 bases not matched to a gene; V was cut back by 5 bases and J by 7 bases. CDR3 size: 15 residues. CDR1 and CDR2 (germline): SGHVS, FQNEAQ. CDR3 nucleotides: TGTGCCAGCAGCATGGACAGGGTTGGGAAGCAGCCCCAGCATTTT. Translated: CASSMDRVGKQPQHF.

The chain combines TRBV9 with TRBJ1-5; TRBD1 aligns across 7 bases. The CDR3 runs to 15 residues. With V trimmed by 0 bases and J by 6 bases, 6 bases remained unmatched. Per germline, CDR1 SGDLS and CDR2 YYNGEE. This CDR3 is CASSVGETGTQPQHF. The CDR3 DNA is TGTGCCAGCAGCGTAGGGGAGACAGGGACTCAGCCCCAGCATTTT. The whole variable domain, filled in from reference TRBV9 and TRBJ1-5, reads DSGVTQTPKHLITATGQRVTLRCSPRSGDLSVYWYQQSLDQGLQFLIQYYNGEERAKGNILERFSAQQFPDLHSELNLSSLELGDSALYFCASSVGETGTQPQHFGDGTRLSIL.

The gene calls are TRBV4-1 and TRBJ1-2, with TRBD1 matching 7 bases. This CDR3 has 15 residues. Looked up from germline, CDR1 is MGHRA and CDR2 is YSYEKL. With 3 bases clipped from V and 0 bases from J, the junction kept 4 bases outside the gene matches. This CDR3 reads CASSQMGTANYGYTF. The CDR3 coding sequence is TGCGCCAGCAGCCAGATGGGGACAGCTAACTATGGCTACACCTTC.

The gene calls are TRBV7-3 and TRBJ2-2; 10 positions agree with TRBD2. Trimming at V came to 2 bases and at J to 7 bases, leaving 7 bases not matched to a gene. The CDR3 contains 16 residues. Per the germline V gene, CDR1 is SGHTA and CDR2 is FQGTGA. CDR3 DNA: TGTGCCAGCAGCTTAGCAGCTAGCGGGAGTTTCGGGGAGCTGTTTTTT. It yields the protein CASSLAASGSFGELFF.

V is TRBV3-1 (or the pseudogene TRBV3-2) and J is TRBJ1-5; D is possibly TRBD1 (6 bases). The CDR3 covers 17 residues. V was clipped by 0 bases and J by 0 bases, with 12 bases between them. Germline CDR1 LGHDT, CDR2 YNNKEL (reference sequence). The CDR3 nucleotides are TGTGCCAGCAGCCAAGAGTCGGCCAGGGGTAGCAATCAGCCCCAGCATTTT. Translated: CASSQESARGSNQPQHF.

The chain carries TRBV14 and TRBJ2-1, with 9 bases aligning to TRBD2. The CDR3 consists of 16 residues. Germline assignment: CDR1 SGHDN and CDR2 FVKESK. J gave up 9 bases and V 6 bases, and 15 bases lay outside the gene matches. The CDR3 here is CASSGRWASGNGEQFF. In nucleotides, the CDR3 is TGTGCCAGCAGTGGGAGGTGGGCTAGCGGGAACGGTGAGCAGTTCTTC.

CDR3 bases: TGTGCCAGCAGCTTGGGCAGGAACTCTCCGAACACTGAAGCTTTCTTT. Translated: CASSLGRNSPNTEAFF. The chain recombines TRBV7-2 with TRBJ1-1; D remains unclear. Germline-derived CDR1 and CDR2 are SGHTA and FQGNSA. CDR3 length equals 16 residues. V was pared by 3 bases and J by 1 base, with 15 bases between.

This clone was observed a single time. The V gene is TRBV5-4, the J gene TRBJ2-5; 7 positions match TRBD1. The CDR3 is 18 residues long. With V trimmed by 1 base and J by 1 base, 13 bases remained unmatched. CDR1 and CDR2 from the germline V gene are SGHNT and YYREEE (reference sequence). CDR3 DNA sequence: TGTGCCAGCAGCTTGCAAACAAGGGGGCGCATCGCCCAAGAGACCCAGTACTTC. This translates into CASSLQTRGRIAQETQYF.

The rearrangement links TRBV6-9 to TRBJ2-2; tentatively, D is TRBD2 (6 bases). The CDR3 runs 17 residues. Trimming removed 4 bases at V and 7 bases at J, with 22 bases between. The germline V gene encodes CDR1 MNHGY and CDR2 SVAAGI. In nucleotides, the CDR3 is TGTGCCAGCAGTTGCCGAAGTTTGCGGGACTGGGGCGGGGAGCTGTTTTTT. This encodes CASSCRSLRDWGGELFF.

The chain links TRBV7-7 to TRBJ2-1; possible D gene TRBD2, 5 bases. Germline CDR1 and CDR2: SSHAT and FNYEAQ (reference sequence). The CDR3 is made up of 13 amino acids. Trimming removed 1 base from V and 10 bases from J, with 11 bases in between. The CDR3 loop reads CASSLGESWEQFF. CDR3 in DNA: TGTGCCAGCAGCTTAGGGGAGTCTTGGGAGCAGTTCTTC.

The chain joins TRBV15 to TRBJ2-2; 9 bases map to TRBD2. After removal of 3 bases from V and 4 bases from J, the junction contained 9 bases not matched to a gene. The CDR3 length is 17 residues. Germline CDR1 LNHNV, CDR2 YYDKDF (reference sequence). CDR3 sequence: CATSRPVAGDRTGELFF. The DNA for the CDR3 is TGTGCCACCAGCAGGCCGGTAGCGGGAGATCGCACCGGGGAGCTGTTTTTT.

DNA for the CDR3: TGTGCCAGCAGTTTCCTCCGGGACACCGGGGAGCTGTTTTTT. It is translated as CASSFLRDTGELFF. The rearrangement joins TRBV6-2 or TRBV6-3 to TRBJ2-2; D gene ambiguous. This CDR3 has 14 residues. V was clipped by 4 bases and J by 3 bases, with 9 bases between them. Germline V gene data show CDR1 as MNHEY and CDR2 as SVGEGT.

This rearrangement joins TRBV30 to TRBJ2-5, with 12 bases matching TRBD1. Germline V lookup: CDR1 GTSNPN, CDR2 SVGIG (reference sequence). The trim removed 3 bases at V and 5 bases at J, leaving 7 bases unmatched. The CDR3 covers 15 residues. The CDR3 here is CAWRLGTGGSETQYF. The CDR3 nucleotides read TGTGCCTGGAGGTTGGGGACAGGGGGCAGTGAGACCCAGTACTTC. Supplemented by reference TRBV30 and TRBJ2-5, the full variable domain reads SQTIHQWPATLVQPVGSPLSLECTVEGTSNPNLYWYRQAAGRGLQLLFYSVGIGQISSEVPQNLSASRPQDRQFILSSKKLLLSDSGFYLCAWRLGTGGSETQYFGPGTRLLVL.

The V call is TRBV5-1, the J call TRBJ2-7, with 10 bases identical to TRBD1. Germline-derived CDR1 and CDR2 are SGHRS and YFSETQ. The CDR3 extends over 15 amino acids. The junction had 5 bases not matched to a gene; V was cut back by 3 bases and J by 2 bases. The CDR3 is CASSSSGTGAYEQYF. CDR3 DNA sequence: TGCGCCAGCAGCTCCTCCGGGACAGGGGCCTACGAGCAGTACTTC.

The chain links TRBV7-6 to TRBJ2-6; D not certain. The CDR3 has 15 residues. Trimming shortened V by 4 bases and J by 2 bases, and 9 bases separated the two germline ends. Looked up from germline, CDR1 is SGHVS and CDR2 is FNYEAQ. The CDR3 nucleotides read TGTGCCAGCAGCTCTATCCGAGCTGGGGCCAACGTCCTGACTTTC. It yields the protein CASSSIRAGANVLTF.

The chain links TRBV4-1 to TRBJ1-2; a possible D gene is TRBD1 (6 bases). Trimming took 0 bases from V and 2 from J, leaving 19 bases between them. Germline CDR1 reads MGHRA; CDR2 reads YSYEKL. CDR3 length: 18 amino acids. CDR3 nucleotides: TGCGCCAGCAGCCAAGATTCACGTACAGGGAGGGAAAACTATGGCTACACCTTC. Translating gives CASSQDSRTGRENYGYTF.